The entry below describes one T cell receptor beta chain. Its antigen remains unidentified. The read terminates 3 residues ahead of where the CDR3 ends, so the germline J gene completes it. Germline trimming cut 4 bases from V and 4 bases from J; bases unmatched to any gene: 4. The CDR3 consists of 13 residues. Germline CDR1 SQVTM, CDR2 ANQGSEA. The data were obtained in a study of T cells in women clearing cervical HPV infection. Study results and limitations: CIN3+ cases had significantly higher TCR repertoire richness than controls, but evenness did not differ. Controls had more TRBV6-7 (approximately 0.15%) than cases (roughly 0.11%).

Clones were read by immunoSEQ multiplex PCR, and TCRdb kept only the in-frame ones, dropping some. The sample table sets out about 20,000 clones. The rearrangement joins TRBV29-1 to TRBJ1-5; 7 positions match TRBD1. Sample: blood buffy coat. The TCR comes from a woman between 18 and 70 years old with a cervical HPV16 infection that either progressed to CIN3+ or cleared (not recorded which). This CDR3 is CSVAGTENQPQHF. CDR3 DNA (partial): TGCAGCGTTGCGGGGACAGAGAATCAGCCC.